One and the same sample provided the 6 T cell receptor beta chains below, sequenced in a study of T cell responses to AZD1222 COVID-19 vaccine. The table came from immunoSEQ multiplex PCR; TCRdb's copy has only in-frame clones and leaves some out. The sample includes roughly 99,000 clones, around 90% of them seen just once. The sequencing here drew on peripheral blood, taken 28 days after the second AZD1222 dose. These receptors originate from an adult who received the AZD1222 COVID-19 vaccine.

V and J are TRBV2 and TRBJ2-3; D remains unclear. The CDR3 has 12 residues. The germline CDR1 and CDR2 sequences are SNHLY and FYNNEI. Trimming took 5 bases from V and 4 from J, leaving 7 bases between them. The CDR3 DNA sequence: TGTGCCAGCAGTCCGGACCCAGATACGCAGTATTTT. It is translated as CASSPDPDTQYF.

This clone has more than one count but fewer than ten. A junction boundary mismatches the germline segment, possibly from a read error. V usage is TRBV18 and J usage is TRBJ2-5, with 11 bases identical to TRBD2. The CDR3 has 16 residues. Germline CDR1 reads KGHSH; CDR2 reads LQKENI. CDR3 residues: CASSPPLAGGQGTQYF. CDR3 nucleotides: TGTGCCAGCTCACCACCCCTAGCGGGGGGCCAAGGGACCCAGTACTTC.

The chain couples TRBV9 to TRBJ1-2; perhaps TRBD1 as D (5 bases). The CDR3 runs 18 residues. Per germline, CDR1 SGDLS and CDR2 YYNGEE. The ends were cut back, 3 bases at V and 7 bases at J, with 28 bases in the middle. Here the CDR3 DNA reads TGTGCCAGCAGCGCCCGTGACAGCTTTCGTCGATTACGGGGTGGCTACACCTTC. Protein product: CASSARDSFRRLRGGYTF. Filled out from reference TRBV9 and TRBJ1-2, the complete variable domain reads DSGVTQTPKHLITATGQRVTLRCSPRSGDLSVYWYQQSLDQGLQFLIQYYNGEERAKGNILERFSAQQFPDLHSELNLSSLELGDSALYFCASSARDSFRRLRGGYTFGSGTRLTVV.

The chain links TRBV12-3 or TRBV12-4 to TRBJ2-2, with no clear D. The CDR3 covers 12 residues. The ends were cut back, 8 bases at V and 1 base at J, with 5 bases in the middle. The CDR3 sequence is CASLRNTGELFF. Written as DNA, the CDR3 is TGTGCCAGCCTACGGAACACCGGGGAGCTGTTTTTT.

The chain links TRBV19 to TRBJ1-2; 7 nucleotides line up with TRBD1. Germline CDR1 reads LNHDA; CDR2 reads SQIVND (reference sequence). With 3 bases clipped from V and 4 bases from J, the junction kept 2 bases outside the gene matches. The CDR3 sequence is 13 residues long. CDR3 protein: CASSMPGGYGYTF. The CDR3, as DNA: TGTGCCAGTAGTATGCCAGGGGGCTATGGCTACACCTTC.

This clone appeared once. This chain joins TRBV2 and TRBJ2-7; D might be TRBD1 or TRBD2, each matching 5 bases. This CDR3 is built from 15 residues. Germline assignment: CDR1 SNHLY and CDR2 FYNNEI. The V and J ends lost 4 bases and 2 bases respectively, with 15 bases between them. The CDR3 DNA reads as TGTGCCAGCAGTGTAAGGGACGGGCAAGCCTACGAGCAGTACTTC. It yields the protein CASSVRDGQAYEQYF.